This passage covers 6 T cell receptor beta chains from one sample sequenced in a study of blood T cells in healthy people across ages. A sample-barcoded 5' primer and a J-beta primer mix were used in a second PCR of about 7 to 11 cycles. In TCRdb, the 5' RACE reads were re-called with MiXCR into one record per CDR3 protein. The data contain about 380,000 distinct CDR3 sequences, roughly half of them singletons. Sample: blood. The origin of the receptors is a man between 60 and 75 years old in good health.

This clonotype came up many times. The chain combines TRBV30 with TRBJ2-7, with no clear D. Trimming pared 3 bases from V and 4 bases from J, leaving 16 bases between. This CDR3 comprises 14 residues. Germline V lookup: CDR1 GTSNPN, CDR2 SVGIG (reference sequence). DNA for the CDR3: TGTGCCTGGAGCGGCCGGCCGGGCCAGTACGAGCAGTACTTC. As protein: CAWSGRPGQYEQYF.

The CDR3 sequence: CSARDRGWGTEAFF. For the CDR3, the DNA is TGCAGTGCTAGAGATCGCGGATGGGGCACTGAAGCTTTCTTT. V gene TRBV20-1 combines with J gene TRBJ1-1; D gene unclear. Trimming cost V 0 bases and J 4 bases, with 12 bases left between them. The CDR3 spans 14 residues. The V gene's germline CDR1 is DFQATT and CDR2 SNEGSKA (reference sequence).

This clonotype turned up a few times. The chain joins TRBV28 to TRBJ2-7; 9 positions agree with TRBD1. Germline V gene lookup returns CDR1 MDHEN and CDR2 SYDVKM. The trim removed 7 bases at V and 0 bases at J, leaving 7 bases unmatched. This CDR3 is built from 15 residues. CDR3 bases: TGTGCCAGCAATCTCTGGACAGGGGCCTCCTACGAGCAGTACTTC. Translation: CASNLWTGASYEQYF.

The chain has TRBV5-1 and TRBJ2-1; 7 positions agree with TRBD2. The CDR3 consists of 14 residues. V lost 3 bases, J lost 15 bases, and 15 bases stayed unmatched. Germline V gene lookup returns CDR1 SGHRS and CDR2 YFSETQ. This CDR3 reads CASSWGVNKGLRFF. In DNA form, the CDR3 reads TGCGCCAGCAGCTGGGGGGTTAATAAGGGACTACGGTTCTTC.

The J gene is TRBJ2-5, the V gene TRBV2, with 7 positions matching TRBD2. The length of the CDR3 is 13 residues. CDR1 is SNHLY and CDR2 is FYNNEI in the germline V gene. With 7 bases clipped from V and 12 bases from J, the junction kept 14 bases outside the gene matches. CDR3 amino acids: CASKGTSKAGEYF. CDR3 in DNA: TGTGCCAGCAAGGGGACTTCAAAGGCGGGGGAGTACTTC.

Concerning this clonotype: A much larger clone is a single base away; this may be a read error. The gene calls are TRBV3-1 and TRBJ2-1; 9 bases are shared with TRBD1. The J call may be incorrect, as the DNA end agrees better with TRBJ2-7. Germline V CDR1 and CDR2: LGHDT, YNNKEL (reference sequence). CDR3 size: 16 residues. CDR3 sequence reads: CASSPYPGTGYNEQYF. The CDR3 coding sequence is TGTGCCAGCAGCCCTTATCCAGGGACAGGGTACAATGAGCAGTACTTC.